This T cell receptor (beta chain) was recovered during a study of CD8+CD57+ T cells in acquired aplastic anemia. Deletions cut 3 bases from V and 0 bases from J, with 11 bases between. The CDR3 is made up of 14 amino acids. Per the germline V gene, CDR1 is DFQATT and CDR2 is SNEGSKA (reference sequence). TCR beta VDJ and CDR3 were profiled, and genomic DNA was the template. One entry per CDR3 protein, called by TCRdb with MiXCR from the reads. This table holds under 200,000 distinct CDR3 sequences, roughly 50% found once. An expansion of CD8+CD57+ cells by flow cytometry had been shown in patients chosen for sequencing. Severe acquired aplastic anemia was present in all patients.

The sequencing sample was made of sorted CD4+, CD8+, or CD8+CD57+ T cells (not recorded which) from PBMCs. This rearrangement joins TRBV20-1 to TRBJ1-1, with D maybe TRBD1 (6 bases). The receptor's source is a human donor with aplastic anemia. The CDR3 is CSARRTDMNTEAFF. CDR3 nucleotides: TGCAGTGCTAGGAGGACAGACATGAACACTGAAGCTTTCTTT.